This T cell receptor (beta chain) came from a study of T cell responses to AZD1222 COVID-19 vaccine. Study observations and caveats: Spike-specific TCR breadth rose after two AZD1222 doses, and depth rose as well.

Sequencing was performed with immunoSEQ multiplex PCR; in TCRdb, only in-frame clones are kept and a portion is missing. The sample records 130,000 to 150,000 clones, around nine tenths being singletons. Germline V lookup: CDR1 MNHNY, CDR2 SVGAGI (reference sequence). V lost 2 bases to trimming and J lost 3 bases, with 16 bases between them. The CDR3 has 16 amino acids. On this clone: Its antigen is as yet unknown.

The chain uses TRBV6-6 and TRBJ1-1; tentative D call: TRBD1 (5 bases). The sequence was collected from an adult in good health. The sequences come from peripheral blood, collected on day 0 of AZD1222 vaccination. The CDR3 region has the DNA TGTGCCAGCAGTTACCCGGGAGGGGTTGAGGACACTGAAGCTTTCTTT. This translates into CASSYPGGVEDTEAFF.